The next 10 T cell receptor beta chains were all read from a single sample in a study of shared clonotypes between healthy human individuals. Clones were sequenced by immunoSEQ multiplex PCR, and TCRdb holds only the in-frame ones, with some missing. In the table there are approximately 2,300,000 clones, roughly 92% of which are singletons. The material sequenced was naive CD4+ T cells from PBMCs. Subset noted: CD45RA+ positively selected. These receptors were taken from a man aged 18 to 30 in good health. Some clones in this sample may be carry-over from other donors' samples.

A note on this clone: This sample includes further DNA sequences coding for the same CDR3. V and J are TRBV7-3 and TRBJ2-1; 8 bases line up with TRBD2. Germline V gene sequence: CDR1 SGHTA, CDR2 FQGTGA. The V gene end was trimmed by 5 bases and the J gene end by 3 bases; junction bases not matched to a gene: 3. The CDR3 extends over 14 amino acids. This CDR3 reads CASSRTSGYNEQFF. The CDR3 DNA reads as TGTGCCAGCAGCCGCACTAGCGGCTACAATGAGCAGTTCTTC.

As for this clone: Its ends do not fully match the called genes, so a read error is possible. The chain employs TRBV20-1 and TRBJ1-2; possible D gene TRBD1, 6 bases. Germline CDR1 DFQATT, CDR2 SNEGSKA (reference sequence). The CDR3 spans 11 residues. In DNA form, the CDR3 reads TGTTTGGGGACACCTAACTATGGCTACACCTTC. This gives the protein CLGTPNYGYTF.

This sequence joins TRBV4-3 and TRBJ2-1; TRBD1 is a possible D gene (6 bases). Germline V gives CDR1 LGHNA, CDR2 YSLEER. The CDR3 has 16 residues. V lost 4 bases and J 2 bases, leaving 15 bases between the germline ends. CDR3 nucleotides: TGCGCCAGCAGCCGCCTCGCCGGGACACCCTACAATGAGCAGTTCTTC. Translating gives CASSRLAGTPYNEQFF.

The chain has TRBV9 and TRBJ2-3; D possibly corresponds to TRBD2 (5 bases). Trimming took off 5 bases at V and 1 base at J, with 14 bases between the two ends. Germline CDR1 SGDLS, CDR2 YYNGEE. The CDR3 consists of 15 residues. In DNA form, the CDR3 reads TGTGCCAGCAGTACTGGAGGCAGAGGCACAGATACGCAGTATTTT. This sequence encodes CASSTGGRGTDTQYF.

This rearrangement joins TRBV6-5 to TRBJ2-7, with no clear D. Germline CDR1 and CDR2: MNHEY and SVGAGI. The CDR3 runs 13 residues. Trimming removed 10 bases from V and 5 bases from J, with 18 bases in between. Written as DNA, the CDR3 is TGTGCCACCCTAAGGTCCGGGTCCCACGAGCAGTACTTC. It encodes CATLRSGSHEQYF.

The gene calls are TRBV10-3 and TRBJ2-7, with 11 bases matching TRBD2. J was trimmed by 1 base and V by 4 bases; bases with no gene match: 3. CDR3 length equals 15 residues. The germline CDR1 and CDR2 sequences are ENHRY and SYGVKD. The CDR3 here is CAISAGLAASYEQYF. The CDR3 DNA follows: TGTGCCATCAGTGCGGGACTAGCGGCATCCTACGAGCAGTACTTC.

The chain employs TRBV28 and TRBJ2-7; D gene uncertain. The CDR3 consists of 16 residues. V was pared by 6 bases and J by 5 bases, with 23 bases between. Germline V gene data show CDR1 as MDHEN and CDR2 as SYDVKM. The CDR3 reads CASRAARQRPYHEQYF. The CDR3 DNA reads TGTGCCAGCAGGGCGGCTCGGCAGAGACCATACCACGAGCAGTACTTC.

V and J are TRBV5-5 and TRBJ1-5; D not resolved. This CDR3 is built from 14 residues. Germline assignment: CDR1 SGHKS and CDR2 YYEKEE (reference sequence). Trimming removed 4 bases from V and 0 bases from J, with 8 bases in between. The CDR3 bases are TGTGCCAGCAGCCAGGACTTTAGCAATCAGCCCCAGCATTTT. This encodes CASSQDFSNQPQHF.

This chain joins TRBV18 and TRBJ2-1, with 9 bases matching TRBD2. The CDR3 length is 17 residues. Germline CDR1 is KGHSH and CDR2 is LQKENI. V shed 0 bases, J shed 5 bases, and the junction held 8 bases outside the gene matches. The CDR3 nucleotides read TGTGCCAGCTCACCACCACTGGTCAGCGGGGGGAACAATGAGCAGTTCTTC. Encoded protein: CASSPPLVSGGNNEQFF.

V gene TRBV27 combines with J gene TRBJ2-1; 9 bases match TRBD2. CDR1 and CDR2 (germline): MNHEY, SMNVEV (reference sequence). The CDR3 is 14 amino acids. Trimming removed 5 bases from V and 6 bases from J; junction bases left unmatched: 5. The CDR3 nucleotides are TGTGCCAGCAGTCCTCAGACTAGCGGCAATGAGCAGTTCTTC. Translation gives CASSPQTSGNEQFF.